The present entry profiles one TCR beta chain with its context. The data belong to a study of spatial heterogeneity in lung cancer. The time point: sample taken at primary tumor resection. Researchers sequenced whole RNA taken from tumor, nontumor lung or frozen PBMC without sorting. TCRdb itself ran the 5' RACE reads through MiXCR, one entry per CDR3 protein. The sample has 89,000 or so distinct CDR3 sequences, approximately 18% seen once. The CDR3 is 16 amino acids. Germline loops: CDR1 MNHEY, CDR2 SVGAGI. V lost 0 bases to trimming and J lost 2 bases, with 8 bases between them. The rearrangement joins TRBV6-5 to TRBJ2-6; D gene ambiguous. The sequencing here drew on PBMCs, taken at surgery. This TCR derives from a male donor with early-stage non-small cell lung cancer. The CDR3 reads CASSYSPVTGANVLTF. The CDR3 nucleotides are TGTGCCAGCAGTTACTCTCCCGTTACTGGGGCCAACGTCCTGACTTTC.